The present T cell receptor beta chain was sequenced within a study of T cell responses to AZD1222 COVID-19 vaccine. Points from the study as a whole: Only six or seven AZD1222 recipients were seropositive at baseline. The reported proportion of spike-specific TCRs targeting unmutated variant regions was nearly half. The study sampled repertoires only after the peak T cell response.

This clone was recorded once. The antigen remains unidentified. Between the trimmed V and J ends, which lost 3 bases and 1 base, there was a span of 4 bases. Germline lookup yields CDR1 KGHDR and CDR2 SFDVKD. This CDR3 has 13 amino acids. Using immunoSEQ multiplex PCR, the repertoire was profiled, and TCRdb retains in-frame clones only, with some absent. The data show approximately 97,000 clones, with approximately 90% seen just once and around 6.9% held by the top ten. The sample here was peripheral blood, taken on day 0 of AZD1222 vaccination. The rearrangement uses TRBV24-1 and TRBJ2-3; no clear D. The clonotype comes from an adult in good health. In DNA, the CDR3 is TGTGCCACCAGTGATGGCGGCACAGATACGCAGTATTTT. Protein product: CATSDGGTDTQYF.